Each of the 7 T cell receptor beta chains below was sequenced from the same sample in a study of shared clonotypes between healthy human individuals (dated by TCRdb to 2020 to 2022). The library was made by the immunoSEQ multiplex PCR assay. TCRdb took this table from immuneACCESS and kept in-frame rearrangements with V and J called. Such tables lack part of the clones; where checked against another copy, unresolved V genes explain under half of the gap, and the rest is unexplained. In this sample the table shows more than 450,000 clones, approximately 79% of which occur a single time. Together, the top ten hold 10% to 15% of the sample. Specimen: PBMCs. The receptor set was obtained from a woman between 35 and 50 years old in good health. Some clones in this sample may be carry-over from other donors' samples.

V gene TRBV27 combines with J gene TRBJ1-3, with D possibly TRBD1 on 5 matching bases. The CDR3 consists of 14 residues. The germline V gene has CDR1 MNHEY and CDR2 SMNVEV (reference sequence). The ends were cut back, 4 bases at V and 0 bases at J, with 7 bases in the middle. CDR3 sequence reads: CASSSGGSGNTIYF. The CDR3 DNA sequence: TGTGCCAGCAGTTCGGGGGGCTCTGGAAACACCATATATTTT.

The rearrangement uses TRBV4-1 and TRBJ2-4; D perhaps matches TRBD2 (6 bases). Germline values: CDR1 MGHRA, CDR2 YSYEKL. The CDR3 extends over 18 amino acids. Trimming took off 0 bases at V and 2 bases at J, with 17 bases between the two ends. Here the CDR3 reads CASSQDQAGRSPKNIQYF. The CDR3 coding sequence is TGCGCCAGCAGCCAAGATCAGGCAGGGAGGAGCCCCAAAAACATTCAGTACTTC.

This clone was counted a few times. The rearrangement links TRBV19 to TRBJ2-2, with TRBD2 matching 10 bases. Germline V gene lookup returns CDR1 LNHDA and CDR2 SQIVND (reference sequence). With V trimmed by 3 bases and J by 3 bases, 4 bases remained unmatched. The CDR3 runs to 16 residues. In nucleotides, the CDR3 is TGTGCCAGTAGTATTTTGACTAGCGGGTACACCGGGGAGCTGTTTTTT. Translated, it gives CASSILTSGYTGELFF.

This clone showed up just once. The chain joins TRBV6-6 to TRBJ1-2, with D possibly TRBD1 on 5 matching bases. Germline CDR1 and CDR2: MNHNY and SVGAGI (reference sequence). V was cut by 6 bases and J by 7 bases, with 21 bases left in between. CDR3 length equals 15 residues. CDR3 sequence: CASSPGGGSASGYTF. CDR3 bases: TGTGCCAGCAGCCCCGGGGGGGGAAGTGCAAGTGGCTACACCTTC.

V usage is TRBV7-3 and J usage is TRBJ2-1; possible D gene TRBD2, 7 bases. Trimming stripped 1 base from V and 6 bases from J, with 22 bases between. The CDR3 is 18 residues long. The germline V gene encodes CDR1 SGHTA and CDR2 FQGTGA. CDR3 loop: CASSLRGGRASIPNEQFF. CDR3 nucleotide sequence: TGTGCCAGCAGCTTAAGAGGGGGGAGGGCCTCTATCCCCAATGAGCAGTTCTTC.

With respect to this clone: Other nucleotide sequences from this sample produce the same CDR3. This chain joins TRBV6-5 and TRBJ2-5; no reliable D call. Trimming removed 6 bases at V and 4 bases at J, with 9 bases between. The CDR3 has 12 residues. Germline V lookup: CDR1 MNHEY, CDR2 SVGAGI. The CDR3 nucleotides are TGTGCCAGCAGCTCTCTCGGAGAGACCCAGTACTTC. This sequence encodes CASSSLGETQYF.

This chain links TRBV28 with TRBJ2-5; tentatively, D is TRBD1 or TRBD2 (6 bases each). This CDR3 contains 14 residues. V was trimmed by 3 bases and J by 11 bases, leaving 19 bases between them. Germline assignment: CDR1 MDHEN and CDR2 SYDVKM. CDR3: CASSLGGMGGEQYF. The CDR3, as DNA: TGTGCCAGCAGTTTGGGGGGCATGGGGGGAGAGCAGTACTTC. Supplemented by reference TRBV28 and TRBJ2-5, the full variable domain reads DVKVTQSSRYLVKRTGEKVFLECVQDMDHENMFWYRQDPGLGLRLIYFSYDVKMKEKGDIPEGYSVSREKKERFSLILESASTNQTSMYLCASSLGGMGGEQYFGPGTRLLVL.